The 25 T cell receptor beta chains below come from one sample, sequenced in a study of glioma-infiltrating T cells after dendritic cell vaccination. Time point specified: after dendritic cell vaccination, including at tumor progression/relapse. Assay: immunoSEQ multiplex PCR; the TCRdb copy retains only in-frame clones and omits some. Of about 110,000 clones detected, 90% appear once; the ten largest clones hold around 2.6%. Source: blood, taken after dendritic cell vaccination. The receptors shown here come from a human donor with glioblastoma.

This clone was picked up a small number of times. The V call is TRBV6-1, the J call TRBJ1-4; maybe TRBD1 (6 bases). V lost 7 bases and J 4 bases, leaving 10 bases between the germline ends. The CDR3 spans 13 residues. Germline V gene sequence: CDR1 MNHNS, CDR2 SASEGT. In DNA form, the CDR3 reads TGTGCCAGCACTGGGACAAATAATGAAAAACTGTTTTTT. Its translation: CASTGTNNEKLFF.

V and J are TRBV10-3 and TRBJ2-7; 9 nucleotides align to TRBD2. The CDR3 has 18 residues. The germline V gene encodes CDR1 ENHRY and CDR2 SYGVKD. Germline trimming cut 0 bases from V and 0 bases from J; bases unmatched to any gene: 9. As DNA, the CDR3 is TGTGCCATCAGTGAGTCGTTCGGTAGCGGGAGTGGCTCCTACGAGCAGTACTTC. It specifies CAISESFGSGSGSYEQYF.

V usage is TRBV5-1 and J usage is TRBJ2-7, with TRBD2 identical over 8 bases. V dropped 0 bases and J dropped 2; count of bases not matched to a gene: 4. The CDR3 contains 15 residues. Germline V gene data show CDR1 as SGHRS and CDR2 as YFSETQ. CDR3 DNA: TGCGCCAGCAGCTTGGAAAGCGGGGGACCCTACGAGCAGTACTTC. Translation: CASSLESGGPYEQYF. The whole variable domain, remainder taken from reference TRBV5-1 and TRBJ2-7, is KAGVTQTPRYLIKTRGQQVTLSCSPISGHRSVSWYQQTPGQGLQFLFEYFSETQRNKGNFPGRFSGRQFSNSRSEMNVSTLELGDSALYLCASSLESGGPYEQYFGPGTRLTVT.

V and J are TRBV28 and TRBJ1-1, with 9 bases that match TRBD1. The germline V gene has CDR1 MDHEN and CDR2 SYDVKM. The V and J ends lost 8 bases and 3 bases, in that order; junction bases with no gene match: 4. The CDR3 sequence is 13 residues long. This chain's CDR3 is CASQDRGYTEAFF. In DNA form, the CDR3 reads TGTGCCAGCCAGGACAGGGGTTACACTGAAGCTTTCTTT.

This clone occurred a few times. The CDR3 DNA sequence: TGTGCCAGCAGTCCCGACAGGGTGTGGACTAATGAAAAACTGTTTTTT. The encoded protein is CASSPDRVWTNEKLFF. The chain couples TRBV6-6 to TRBJ1-4, with TRBD1 matching over 7 bases. This CDR3 spans 16 amino acids. Germline-derived CDR1 and CDR2 are MNHNY and SVGAGI (reference sequence). V lost 5 bases to trimming and J lost 2 bases; unmatched junction nucleotides: 8.

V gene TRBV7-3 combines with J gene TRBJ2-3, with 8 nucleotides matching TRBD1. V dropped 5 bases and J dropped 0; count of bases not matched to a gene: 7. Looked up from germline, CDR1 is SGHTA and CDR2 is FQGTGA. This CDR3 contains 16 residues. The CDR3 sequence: CASSPLGTGSTDTQYF. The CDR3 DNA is TGTGCCAGCAGCCCTCTCGGGACAGGTAGCACAGATACGCAGTATTTT.

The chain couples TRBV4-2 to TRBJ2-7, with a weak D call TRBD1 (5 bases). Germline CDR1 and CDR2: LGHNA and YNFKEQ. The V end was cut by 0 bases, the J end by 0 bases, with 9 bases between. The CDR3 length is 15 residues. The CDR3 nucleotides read TGTGCCAGCAGCCAAGATGTCGACAGCTCCTACGAGCAGTACTTC. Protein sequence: CASSQDVDSSYEQYF.

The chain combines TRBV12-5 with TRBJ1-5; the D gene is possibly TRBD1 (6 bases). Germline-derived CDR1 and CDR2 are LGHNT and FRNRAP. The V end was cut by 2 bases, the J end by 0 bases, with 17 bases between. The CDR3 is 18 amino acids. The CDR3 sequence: CASGLPTWGQDSNQPQHF. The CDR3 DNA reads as TGTGCTAGTGGTTTGCCGACGTGGGGGCAAGATAGCAATCAGCCCCAGCATTTT.

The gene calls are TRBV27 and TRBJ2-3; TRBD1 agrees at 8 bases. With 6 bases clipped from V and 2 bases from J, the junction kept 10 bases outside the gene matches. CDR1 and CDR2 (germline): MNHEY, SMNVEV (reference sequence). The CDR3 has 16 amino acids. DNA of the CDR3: TGTGCCAGCAGAACCGGGACAGGTTATTTCACAGATACGCAGTATTTT. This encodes CASRTGTGYFTDTQYF.

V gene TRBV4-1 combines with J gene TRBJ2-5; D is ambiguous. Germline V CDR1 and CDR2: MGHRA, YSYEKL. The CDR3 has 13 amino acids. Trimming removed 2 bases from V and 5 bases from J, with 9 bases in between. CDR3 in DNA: TGCGCCAGCAGCCAACTTGTGAGGGAGACCCAGTACTTC. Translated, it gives CASSQLVRETQYF.

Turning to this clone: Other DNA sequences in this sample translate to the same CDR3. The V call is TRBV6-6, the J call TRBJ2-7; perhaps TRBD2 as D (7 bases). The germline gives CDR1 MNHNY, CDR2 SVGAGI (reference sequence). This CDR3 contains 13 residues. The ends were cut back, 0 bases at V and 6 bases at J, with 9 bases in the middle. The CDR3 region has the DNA TGTGCCAGCAGTTACTCGGGAGGGGGCGAGCAGTACTTC. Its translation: CASSYSGGGEQYF.

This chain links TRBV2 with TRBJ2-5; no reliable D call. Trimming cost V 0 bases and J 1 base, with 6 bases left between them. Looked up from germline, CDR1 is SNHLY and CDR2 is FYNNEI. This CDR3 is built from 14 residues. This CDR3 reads CASSEARGQETQYF. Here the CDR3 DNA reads TGTGCCAGCAGTGAAGCTCGAGGCCAAGAGACCCAGTACTTC.

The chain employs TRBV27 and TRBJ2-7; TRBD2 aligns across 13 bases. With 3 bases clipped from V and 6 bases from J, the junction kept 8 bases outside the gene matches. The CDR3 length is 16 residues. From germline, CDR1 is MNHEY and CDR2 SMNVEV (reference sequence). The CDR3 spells CASSFFGTSGMGEQYF. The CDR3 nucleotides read TGTGCCAGCAGTTTCTTTGGGACTAGCGGGATGGGCGAGCAGTACTTC.

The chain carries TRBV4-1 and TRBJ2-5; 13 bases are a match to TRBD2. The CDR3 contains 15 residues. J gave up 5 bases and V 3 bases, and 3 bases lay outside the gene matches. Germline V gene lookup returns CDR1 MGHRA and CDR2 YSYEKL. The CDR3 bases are TGCGCCAGCAGCCACGAGACTAGCGGGAGGGAGACCCAGTACTTC. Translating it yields CASSHETSGRETQYF.

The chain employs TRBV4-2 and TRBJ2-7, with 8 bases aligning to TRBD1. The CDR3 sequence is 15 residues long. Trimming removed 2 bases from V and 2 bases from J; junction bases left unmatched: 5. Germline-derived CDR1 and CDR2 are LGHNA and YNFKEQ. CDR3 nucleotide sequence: TGTGCCAGCAGCCAAAATCAGGGACAGGCCTACGAGCAGTACTTC. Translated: CASSQNQGQAYEQYF.

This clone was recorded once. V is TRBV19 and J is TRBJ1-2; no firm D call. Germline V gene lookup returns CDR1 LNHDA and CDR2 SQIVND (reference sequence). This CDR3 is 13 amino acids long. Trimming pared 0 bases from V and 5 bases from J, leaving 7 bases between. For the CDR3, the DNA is TGTGCCAGTAGTATAGATCGGAGATATGGCTACACCTTC. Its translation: CASSIDRRYGYTF.

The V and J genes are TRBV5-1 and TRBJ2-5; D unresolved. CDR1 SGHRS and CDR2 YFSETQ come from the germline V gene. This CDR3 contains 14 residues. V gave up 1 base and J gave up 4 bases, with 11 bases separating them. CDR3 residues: CASSLLGRPETQYF. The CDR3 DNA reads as TGCGCCAGCAGCTTGTTGGGCAGGCCAGAGACCCAGTACTTC.

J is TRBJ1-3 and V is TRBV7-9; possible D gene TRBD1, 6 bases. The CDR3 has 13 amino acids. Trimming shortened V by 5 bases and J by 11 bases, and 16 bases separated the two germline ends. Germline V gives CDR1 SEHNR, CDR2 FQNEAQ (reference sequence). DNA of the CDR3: TGTGCCAGCAGCCACAGGGATAGAAAAGCCATATATTTT. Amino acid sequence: CASSHRDRKAIYF.

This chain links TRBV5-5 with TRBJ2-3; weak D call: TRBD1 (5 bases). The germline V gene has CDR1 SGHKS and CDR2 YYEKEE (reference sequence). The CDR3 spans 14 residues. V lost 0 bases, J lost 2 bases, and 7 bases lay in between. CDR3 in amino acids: CASSLGQTTDTQYF. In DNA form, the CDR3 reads TGTGCCAGCAGCTTGGGACAGACCACAGATACGCAGTATTTT.

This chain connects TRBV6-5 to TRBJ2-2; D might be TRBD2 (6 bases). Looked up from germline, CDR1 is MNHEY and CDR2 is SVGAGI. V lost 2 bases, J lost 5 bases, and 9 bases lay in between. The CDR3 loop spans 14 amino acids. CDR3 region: CASSYMRGTGELFF. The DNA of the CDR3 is TGTGCCAGCAGTTACATGCGGGGTACCGGGGAGCTGTTTTTT.

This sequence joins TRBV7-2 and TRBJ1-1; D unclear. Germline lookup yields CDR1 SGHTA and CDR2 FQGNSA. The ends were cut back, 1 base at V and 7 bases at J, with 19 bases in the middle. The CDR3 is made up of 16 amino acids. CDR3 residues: CASSLVWAGSLNEAFF. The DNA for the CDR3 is TGTGCCAGCAGCTTAGTTTGGGCAGGAAGTCTAAATGAAGCTTTCTTT.

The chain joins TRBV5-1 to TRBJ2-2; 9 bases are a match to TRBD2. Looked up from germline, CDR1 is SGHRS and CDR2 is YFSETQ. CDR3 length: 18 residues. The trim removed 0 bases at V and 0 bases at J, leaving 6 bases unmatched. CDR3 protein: CASSLGAGGQANTGELFF. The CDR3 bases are TGCGCCAGCAGCTTGGGAGCGGGGGGCCAGGCGAACACCGGGGAGCTGTTTTTT.

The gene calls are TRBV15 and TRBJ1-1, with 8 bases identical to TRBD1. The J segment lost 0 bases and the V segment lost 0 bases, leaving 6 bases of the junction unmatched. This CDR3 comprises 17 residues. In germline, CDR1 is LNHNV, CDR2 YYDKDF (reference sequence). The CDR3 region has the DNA TGTGCCACCAGCAGAGAAGCAGGGGGCGGGGTGAACACTGAAGCTTTCTTT. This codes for CATSREAGGGVNTEAFF.

CDR3 in amino acids: CASNTPQGGDYGYTF. In DNA form, the CDR3 reads TGTGCCAGTAACACACCACAGGGGGGGGACTATGGCTACACCTTC. This chain links TRBV19 with TRBJ1-2; 8 bases agree with TRBD1. Germline CDR1 is LNHDA and CDR2 is SQIVND (reference sequence). CDR3 length: 15 amino acids. V lost 7 bases and J lost 3; bases outside the gene matches: 10.

CDR3 in amino acids: CASSSSAAGLAYNEQFF. CDR3 bases: TGCGCCAGCAGCTCGTCCGCGGCGGGACTAGCCTACAATGAGCAGTTCTTC. This chain links TRBV5-1 with TRBJ2-1; TRBD2 matches at 8 bases. CDR3 length: 17 amino acids. J lost 2 bases, V lost 3 bases, and 10 bases had no gene match. Germline assignment: CDR1 SGHRS and CDR2 YFSETQ.